This T cell receptor (beta chain) was profiled in a study of cytomegalovirus exposure and HLA in healthy donors. Study overall: Genotyping of 400 or so donors showed that 70% to 90% belonged to the Caucasian-associated ancestry cluster.

Notes on the study in general: There were under 200 TCR beta chains listed as cytomegalovirus-associated.

Donors were ostensibly healthy at sampling, although undocumented immune exposures were probable. CDR3 length: 14 amino acids. V gave up 3 bases and J gave up 4 bases, with 12 bases separating them. Germline values: CDR1 KGHSH, CDR2 LQKENI. This PCR relied on a set of 60 Vbeta primers and 13 Jbeta primers. Some clones are missing from TCRdb's copy, which holds only in-frame ones; the method was immunoSEQ multiplex PCR. Reported are just over 80,000 clones; the ten largest clones contain around 1.1%. As concerns this clone: Its antigen is currently unknown.

The chain combines TRBV18 with TRBJ1-2; D perhaps matches TRBD1 (5 bases). Sequenced material: PBMCs. The TCR originated in a woman aged 25 to 39 in good health and CMV-seronegative. Written as DNA, the CDR3 is TGTGCCAGCTCACCGGAGGGACGTGGCTATGGCTACACCTTC. It is translated as CASSPEGRGYGYTF.